This TCR beta chain emerged from a study of identical twins. Study-level points and caveats: Among beta out-of-frame sequences, excess sharing between twins appeared weaker.

TCRdb re-derived calls from the 5' RACE reads in MiXCR, one entry per CDR3 protein. The sample lists roughly 720,000 distinct CDR3 sequences; 15% to 20% were seen once. A note on this clonotype: Its specificity is not known.

The CDR3 is made up of 12 amino acids. CDR1 and CDR2 from the germline V gene are MNHEY and SMNVEV (reference sequence). V dropped 2 bases and J dropped 6 bases, with 8 bases sitting between them. The sample was also linked to a second study, of T cells expressing NK-cell markers. That work adds: Sequenced donors, eight in total, included seven who were HCMV-seropositive and one who was seronegative. An anti-gamma-delta TCR antibody restricted sorting to alpha-beta TCR T cells in several experiments.

The genes are TRBV27 and TRBJ2-7; maybe TRBD2 (5 bases). Sequenced: PBMCs. The sequence was obtained from a woman younger than 35 in good health. Written as DNA, the CDR3 is TGTGCCAGCAGTTTACGGGGAGTCGAGCAGTACTTC. Protein sequence: CASSLRGVEQYF.